Listed here are 16 T cell receptor beta chains from one sample, sequenced in a study of blood T cell repertoires in COVID-19. The repertoire was sequenced with immunoSEQ multiplex PCR; TCRdb's copy has only in-frame clones and lacks some. This table holds around 300,000 clones, 80% to 90% found once. Sequencing input: PBMCs or T cells enriched from blood (not recorded which). These receptors all come from a woman under 30 who had recovered from COVID-19.

The V gene is TRBV10-3, the J gene TRBJ2-5; 9 bases line up with TRBD2. This CDR3 is 17 amino acids long. Germline V gene lookup returns CDR1 ENHRY and CDR2 SYGVKD. Unmatched junction bases numbered 12, after V lost 2 bases and J lost 5 bases. DNA for the CDR3: TGTGCCATCAGTGAGCCCTCCCCGGGACTAGCTATCGAGACCCAGTACTTC. It translates to CAISEPSPGLAIETQYF.

Here the CDR3 DNA reads TGTGCCAGCAGCCTAACTAGCGGGGGTATTTACGAGCAGTACTTC. It yields the protein CASSLTSGGIYEQYF. This chain uses TRBV3-1 (or the pseudogene TRBV3-2) with TRBJ2-7; 11 positions match TRBD2. The CDR3 is 15 residues long. V shed 4 bases and J 4 bases; nucleotides not matched to a gene: 6. Germline values: CDR1 LGHDT, CDR2 YNNKEL (reference sequence).

The chain employs TRBV9 and TRBJ1-1; weak D call: TRBD1 (5 bases). This CDR3 contains 15 residues. CDR1 is SGDLS, CDR2 YYNGEE, per germline. V lost 0 bases and J lost 3, with 12 bases in between. Here the CDR3 reads CASSVEGREDTEAFF. CDR3 nucleotide sequence: TGTGCCAGCAGCGTAGAGGGCAGGGAGGACACTGAAGCTTTCTTT.

This clone occurred once. CDR3 sequence reads: CASSFGGAYEQYF. The CDR3 DNA sequence: TGTGCCAGCAGTTTCGGGGGGGCCTACGAGCAGTACTTC. This chain connects TRBV12-3 or TRBV12-4 to TRBJ2-7, with 8 bases that match TRBD2. V shed 3 bases, J shed 2 bases, and the junction held 0 bases outside the gene matches. The CDR3 is made up of 13 amino acids.

This clone was found once. V is TRBV5-1 and J is TRBJ1-4, with a possible D match to TRBD1 (5 bases). V shed 5 bases and J shed 4 bases, with 12 bases lying between them. CDR3 length: 14 amino acids. The germline V gene encodes CDR1 SGHRS and CDR2 YFSETQ. In nucleotides, the CDR3 is TGCGCCAGCAGTAGAACGGACAATAATGAAAAACTGTTTTTT. Translated, it gives CASSRTDNNEKLFF.

The table lists this clone with a few counts. The chain carries TRBV27 and TRBJ1-5, with 8 bases lining up with TRBD1. CDR1 is MNHEY, CDR2 SMNVEV, per germline (reference sequence). V lost 0 bases to trimming and J lost 2 bases; unmatched junction nucleotides: 0. The CDR3 totals 15 residues. The CDR3 DNA sequence: TGTGCCAGCAGTTTATCGACAGGGGGCAATCAGCCCCAGCATTTT. Its protein is CASSLSTGGNQPQHF.

This chain joins TRBV5-1 and TRBJ1-4, with D possibly TRBD1 on 5 matching bases. V was shortened by 0 bases and J by 8 bases, with 20 bases between the two germline ends. Per the germline V gene, CDR1 is SGHRS and CDR2 is YFSETQ. The CDR3 length is 17 residues. The CDR3 loop is CASSLEPLGQGQEKLFF. CDR3 sequence (DNA): TGCGCCAGCAGCTTGGAACCACTTGGGCAGGGTCAGGAAAAACTGTTTTTT.

This clone turned up a few times. V and J are TRBV7-9 and TRBJ1-3, with 8 bases fitting TRBD1. The V segment lost 8 bases and the J segment 3 bases; nucleotides outside the gene matches: 3. This CDR3 comprises 13 residues. Looked up from germline, CDR1 is SEHNR and CDR2 is FQNEAQ (reference sequence). CDR3 nucleotides: TGTGCCAGCGGGGGACAGGTTGGAAACACCATATATTTT. Protein sequence: CASGGQVGNTIYF. The whole variable domain, remainder taken from reference TRBV7-9 and TRBJ1-3, is DTGVSQNPRHKITKRGQNVTFRCDPISEHNRLYWYRQTLGQGPEFLTYFQNEAQLEKSRLLSDRFSAERPKGSFSTLEIQRTEQGDSAMYLCASGGQVGNTIYFGEGSWLTVV.

The V gene is TRBV6-1, the J gene TRBJ1-1, with D perhaps TRBD1 (5 bases). This CDR3 is built from 15 residues. CDR1 MNHNS and CDR2 SASEGT come from the germline V gene. V lost 2 bases to trimming and J lost 6 bases, with 16 bases between them. CDR3 nucleotide sequence: TGTGCCAGCAGTGAATGGCAGGGTCGAGAGGCTGAAGCTTTCTTT. The encoded protein is CASSEWQGREAEAFF.

The table lists this clone with a few counts. The chain combines TRBV19 with TRBJ1-1; weak D call: TRBD1 (5 bases). The CDR3 extends over 15 amino acids. Germline V gene data show CDR1 as LNHDA and CDR2 as SQIVND (reference sequence). V lost 5 bases and J 5 bases, leaving 18 bases between the germline ends. The CDR3 DNA reads as TGTGCCAGTAGTCCCCAGGTTGGGTCAGGGACTGAAGCTTTCTTT. Its translation: CASSPQVGSGTEAFF. The full variable domain, rest sourced from reference TRBV19 and TRBJ1-1, is DGGITQSPKYLFRKEGQNVTLSCEQNLNHDAMYWYRQDPGQGLRLIYYSQIVNDFQKGDIAEGYSVSREKKESFPLTVTSAQKNPTAFYLCASSPQVGSGTEAFFGQGTRLTVV.

This chain uses TRBV15 with TRBJ2-3; TRBD2 aligns across 10 bases. The CDR3 runs 15 residues. J gave up 7 bases and V 2 bases, and 6 bases lay outside the gene matches. The germline V gene encodes CDR1 LNHNV and CDR2 YYDKDF (reference sequence). The CDR3 nucleotides read TGTGCCACCAGCAGACGTCTAGCGGGGGTATATACGCAGTATTTT. Its protein product is CATSRRLAGVYTQYF.

Written as DNA, the CDR3 is TGTGCCAGCAGGAAAAGGGCAGGGGGCGACACTGAAGCTTTCTTT. Protein sequence: CASRKRAGGDTEAFF. The chain recombines TRBV2 with TRBJ1-1; 8 bases match TRBD1. Germline values: CDR1 SNHLY, CDR2 FYNNEI. The CDR3 has 15 residues. Trimming cost V 6 bases and J 3 bases; bases outside gene matches: 9.

The gene calls are TRBV5-4 and TRBJ1-1; D not certain. Germline V gives CDR1 SGHNT, CDR2 YYREEE (reference sequence). V was clipped by 2 bases and J by 4 bases, with 12 bases between them. There are 14 residues in the CDR3. As DNA, the CDR3 is TGTGCCAGCAGCTTTCCAAGCCGGGGCACTGAAGCTTTCTTT. Translation: CASSFPSRGTEAFF.

V usage is TRBV7-9 and J usage is TRBJ2-7; 7 bases line up with TRBD2. Germline CDR1 reads SEHNR; CDR2 reads FQNEAQ (reference sequence). V shed 5 bases, J shed 0 bases, and the junction held 28 bases outside the gene matches. The CDR3 sequence is 22 residues long. Here the CDR3 DNA reads TGTGCCAGCAGCACCCCCCAATCTAAGGAGCGGGGACGGAATCCTTACTCCTACGAGCAGTACTTC. This gives the protein CASSTPQSKERGRNPYSYEQYF.

The chain recombines TRBV5-1 with TRBJ2-1; no definite D call. The length of the CDR3 is 14 residues. V was cut by 0 bases and J by 0 bases, with 4 bases left in between. Germline V CDR1 and CDR2: SGHRS, YFSETQ. The CDR3: CASSLDTSYNEQFF. For the CDR3, the DNA is TGCGCCAGCAGCTTGGACACCTCCTACAATGAGCAGTTCTTC.

The genes are TRBV28 and TRBJ1-2, with D maybe TRBD1 (6 bases). V was shortened by 6 bases and J by 4 bases, with 12 bases between the two germline ends. Germline V gene data show CDR1 as MDHEN and CDR2 as SYDVKM. The CDR3 sequence is 13 residues long. Written as DNA, the CDR3 is TGTGCCAGCAGCCTCAGGGGTCTCTATGGCTACACCTTC. Translating gives CASSLRGLYGYTF.